One sample yielded the 10 T cell receptor beta chains listed below, sequenced in a study of blood T cell repertoires in COVID-19. Only in-frame clones appear in the TCRdb table, and some are missing; sequencing was by immunoSEQ multiplex PCR. The sample has 270,000 or so clones; about nine tenths are singletons. The sample was PBMCs or T cells enriched from blood (not recorded which). The receptor set was obtained from a woman between 35 and 50 years old with acute COVID-19.

There are a few counts of this clone. The chain links TRBV14 to TRBJ2-2, with 7 bases fitting TRBD2. J gave up 0 bases and V 3 bases, and 10 bases lay outside the gene matches. CDR1 and CDR2 (germline): SGHDN, FVKESK. The CDR3 covers 18 residues. In DNA, the CDR3 is TGTGCCAGCAGCCAGGATGGGAGGGAGAGAGCGAACACCGGGGAGCTGTTTTTT. This encodes CASSQDGRERANTGELFF.

The chain combines TRBV4-1 with TRBJ2-3; D is possibly TRBD2 (5 bases). In germline, CDR1 is MGHRA, CDR2 YSYEKL. The length of the CDR3 is 13 residues. The V end lost 7 bases, the J end lost 5 bases, and 13 bases lay between the germline ends. CDR3 DNA sequence: TGCGCCAGCATGGAGGTTGGCCTAGATACGCAGTATTTT. Amino acid sequence: CASMEVGLDTQYF.

This chain links TRBV2 with TRBJ2-3, with 10 bases matching TRBD1. J lost 5 bases, V lost 6 bases, and 8 bases had no gene match. CDR3 length: 15 amino acids. Germline V gives CDR1 SNHLY, CDR2 FYNNEI. CDR3 protein: CASRKTGGAGDTQYF. CDR3 bases: TGTGCCAGCAGAAAGACAGGGGGCGCGGGAGATACGCAGTATTTT.

The chain joins TRBV7-2 to TRBJ1-1, with 9 bases that match TRBD1. The germline V gene has CDR1 SGHTA and CDR2 FQGNSA. Trimming took 5 bases from V and 7 from J; bases not matched to a gene: 11. This CDR3 spans 15 amino acids. The CDR3 spells CASSLGTGGAYEAFF. CDR3 nucleotides: TGTGCCAGCAGCCTAGGTACAGGGGGCGCCTATGAAGCTTTCTTT.

This rearrangement joins TRBV4-2 to TRBJ2-3; TRBD2 aligns across 9 bases. Germline V CDR1 and CDR2: LGHNA, YNFKEQ. The V gene end was trimmed by 2 bases and the J gene end by 4 bases; junction bases not matched to a gene: 7. This CDR3 region has 16 residues. In nucleotides, the CDR3 is TGTGCCAGCAGCCAACGATCTAGCGGGGAGGCAGATACGCAGTATTTT. Its translation is CASSQRSSGEADTQYF.

This clone was observed a single time. This chain joins TRBV5-6 and TRBJ1-6, with D unresolved. V lost 4 bases and J 6 bases, leaving 11 bases between the germline ends. CDR3 size: 14 residues. Germline CDR1 and CDR2: SGHDT and YYEEEE. CDR3 region: CASSGDRGNSPLHF. CDR3 nucleotide sequence: TGTGCCAGCAGCGGAGATAGAGGTAATTCACCCCTCCACTTT.

The J gene is TRBJ2-2, the V gene TRBV19, with 7 bases matching TRBD1. CDR1 is LNHDA, CDR2 SQIVND, per germline (reference sequence). This CDR3 has 16 residues. V lost 6 bases, J lost 7 bases, and 14 bases stayed unmatched. The CDR3 sequence: CASSLRTGRGNGELFF. As DNA, the CDR3 is TGTGCCAGTAGCCTAAGGACAGGCCGAGGTAACGGGGAGCTGTTTTTT. The whole variable domain, filled in from reference TRBV19 and TRBJ2-2, reads DGGITQSPKYLFRKEGQNVTLSCEQNLNHDAMYWYRQDPGQGLRLIYYSQIVNDFQKGDIAEGYSVSREKKESFPLTVTSAQKNPTAFYLCASSLRTGRGNGELFFGEGSRLTVL.

The V and J genes are TRBV5-1 and TRBJ2-5; D call uncertain. V was clipped by 4 bases and J by 1 base, with 5 bases between them. The length of the CDR3 is 12 residues. Germline CDR1 reads SGHRS; CDR2 reads YFSETQ. The CDR3 reads CASSKLQETQYF. The CDR3 region has the DNA TGCGCCAGCAGCAAGCTCCAAGAGACCCAGTACTTC.

The chain combines TRBV5-1 with TRBJ2-2; 8 bases align to TRBD1. The trim removed 5 bases at V and 6 bases at J, leaving 9 bases unmatched. The germline V gene encodes CDR1 SGHRS and CDR2 YFSETQ. The CDR3 is 15 residues long. The CDR3 spells CASRTGTGTSGELFF. The CDR3 coding sequence is TGCGCCAGCAGAACCGGGACAGGAACTTCCGGGGAGCTGTTTTTT.

The V gene is TRBV7-2, the J gene TRBJ2-5; TRBD2 matches 8 bases. This CDR3 has 16 residues. J lost 5 bases, V lost 1 base, and 9 bases had no gene match. Per the germline V gene, CDR1 is SGHTA and CDR2 is FQGNSA. CDR3: CASSLVSLAGGETQYF. DNA for the CDR3: TGTGCCAGCAGCTTAGTTTCGCTAGCGGGTGGCGAGACCCAGTACTTC.